The next 9 T cell receptor beta chains were all read from a single sample in a study of OX40 agonist ivuxolimab in advanced cancers. TCRdb's copy holds only in-frame clones and misses some; the assay was immunoSEQ multiplex PCR. The sample includes 30,000 to 40,000 clones, 82% of them seen just once. The sequences come from CD4+ or CD8+ T cells sorted from blood, collected in a trial of the OX40 agonist ivuxolimab. These receptors came from an adult with an advanced solid tumor such as melanoma, head and neck, liver or kidney cancer.

The chain recombines TRBV7-2 with TRBJ2-6; D might be TRBD2 (5 bases). The germline CDR1 and CDR2 sequences are SGHTA and FQGNSA. V was clipped by 5 bases and J by 2 bases, with 10 bases between them. The CDR3 extends over 15 amino acids. Here the CDR3 DNA reads TGTGCCAGCAGCCCATGGGGAGCTGGGGCCAACGTCCTGACTTTC. This codes for CASSPWGAGANVLTF.

This chain connects TRBV5-4 to TRBJ1-4; the D gene is possibly TRBD1 (5 bases). The CDR3 totals 17 residues. Trimming removed 6 bases from V and 11 bases from J, with 29 bases in between. Germline CDR1 is SGHNT and CDR2 is YYREEE (reference sequence). CDR3 coding DNA: TGTGCCAGCACCACATGGGATCAGGGCCCGGTTTCGGGGAAACTGTTTTTT. Translating it yields CASTTWDQGPVSGKLFF.

The rearrangement uses TRBV28 and TRBJ1-2; D is perhaps TRBD1 (5 bases). This CDR3 has 15 amino acids. The germline V gene encodes CDR1 MDHEN and CDR2 SYDVKM. V lost 6 bases, J lost 7 bases, and 21 bases lay in between. In DNA, the CDR3 is TGTGCCAGCAGACAGTACAGTGGGGGTAACGGTGGCTACACCTTC. Protein sequence: CASRQYSGGNGGYTF.

V gene TRBV27 combines with J gene TRBJ2-7, with 10 nucleotides matching TRBD1. Germline V gives CDR1 MNHEY, CDR2 SMNVEV (reference sequence). V lost 5 bases to trimming and J lost 2 bases; unmatched junction nucleotides: 6. This CDR3 is built from 15 residues. In nucleotides, the CDR3 is TGTGCCAGCAGTCGCGGGACAGGGGATACCTACGAGCAGTACTTC. Its protein is CASSRGTGDTYEQYF.

DNA of the CDR3: TGTGCCTGGAGTGTACGTATGGGAGGGGCCAACGTCCTGACTTTC. This sequence encodes CAWSVRMGGANVLTF. This rearrangement joins TRBV30 to TRBJ2-6; D is undetermined. The CDR3 spans 15 residues. V dropped 0 bases and J dropped 4 bases, with 10 bases sitting between them. Per the germline V gene, CDR1 is GTSNPN and CDR2 is SVGIG (reference sequence).

The chain is built from TRBV30 and TRBJ2-3; possibly TRBD1 or TRBD2 for D (5 bases each). Germline lookup yields CDR1 GTSNPN and CDR2 SVGIG (reference sequence). V lost 4 bases and J 9 bases, leaving 14 bases between the germline ends. The CDR3 length is 12 residues. CDR3: CAWIGTGQTQYF. The CDR3, as DNA: TGTGCCTGGATCGGAACGGGGCAGACGCAGTATTTT.

The rearrangement joins TRBV27 to TRBJ2-7, with a weak D call TRBD1 (6 bases). The V gene's germline CDR1 is MNHEY and CDR2 SMNVEV (reference sequence). CDR3 length equals 11 residues. Trimming took 7 bases from V and 7 from J, leaving 11 bases between them. The CDR3 spells CASKQGREQYF. The CDR3 DNA sequence: TGTGCCAGCAAACAGGGTCGTGAGCAGTACTTC.

The chain combines TRBV6-5 with TRBJ2-1; D perhaps matches TRBD1 (6 bases). Germline assignment: CDR1 MNHEY and CDR2 SVGAGI. This CDR3 region has 15 residues. The germline V and J ends were trimmed by 8 bases and 0 bases, with 14 bases remaining between them. Here the CDR3 DNA reads TGTGCCAGCCGGACAGAAGGGGGCTCCTACAATGAGCAGTTCTTC. Its translation is CASRTEGGSYNEQFF.

This clone was recorded a few times. V usage is TRBV11-2 and J usage is TRBJ1-2, with TRBD1 matching over 9 bases. The CDR3 extends over 13 amino acids. CDR1 and CDR2 (germline): SGHAT, FQNNGV. V lost 0 bases, J lost 13 bases, and 6 bases stayed unmatched. CDR3 nucleotide sequence: TGTGCCAGCAGCTTAGATGGGACAGGGACGGCCACCTTC. It specifies CASSLDGTGTATF.